This T cell receptor beta chain was sequenced in a study of blood T cell repertoires in COVID-19 (dated by TCRdb to the early 2020s). Regarding the study in general: The collaborator samples originated in the United States, Italy and Spain and spanned the acute and convalescent phases of COVID-19. The prospective study material was composed of cDNA or gDNA derived from T cells, B-cell-depleted T cells, or PBMCs. The dataset comprised deeply sampled blood TCRbeta repertoires from subjects exposed to, actively infected with, or recovered from COVID-19. A freely available public database, intended as a resource for researchers studying the immune response to SARS-CoV-2, is where the repertoires were released. The samples were drawn from two sources: the first 160 participants of the ongoing ImmuneRACE study, and approximately 1,300 subjects contributed by 6 global collaborators. Sample metadata almost always included a de-identified subject ID, COVID-19 status, age in years and sex. Where available, HLA class I and class II types were obtained from metadata supplied by the sample provider rather than from assay-based typing. The paper as a whole reports these results and caveats: The amount of clinical and demographic metadata varied by source and participant and was provided uncurated.

TCRbeta CDR3 regions were amplified from genomic DNA by means of the immunoSEQ Assay, a bias-controlled multiplex PCR. As for how the authors treated the data: The number of nucleated cells in each sample was estimated from the amplification of reference gene primers within the assay. To quantify the absolute abundance of each unique TCRbeta CDR3 rearrangement, sequence reads were collapsed and filtered. For each sample, productive Simpson clonality was calculated as the square root of Simpson's diversity index over productive rearrangements. TCRdb obtained this table from immuneACCESS and retained in-frame rearrangements with V and J assigned. These tables miss some clones; where compared with another copy, unresolved V genes account for less than half of the shortfall, and the remainder is unexplained. The DNA gave D and trimming, while V, J and clone size come from that table. This sample is represented by about 25,000 clones; around 75% of them were singletons. The ten largest clones represent approximately 61% of the sample.

Comments on this clone: Its antigen target is currently unknown. No base quality information exists; no much larger clone differs at one position.

Whole blood was collected in K2EDTA tubes by collaborating institutions according to the institutions' own protocols. For TCRbeta analysis, collaborators shipped samples as frozen whole blood, isolated PBMCs, or DNA extracted from either of those sample types. The CDR3 covers 13 residues, taking in both the cysteine and the phenylalanine. The DNA shown is the 39-base CDR3, in frame from base 1. V is clipped by 0 bases and J by 6 bases, and the sequence between their germline boundaries is 9 bases long. Sequences GTSNPN (CDR1) and SVGIG (CDR2) are obtained from the germline V gene (reference sequence).

The receptor was derived from an elderly woman with acute or convalescent COVID-19. The sequenced sample was peripheral blood. The chain couples TRBV30 to TRBJ1-5; perhaps TRBD1 is the D gene, with 5 bases matching. The DNA sequence is TGTGCCTGGAGTGTAGTCAGGGCTCAGCCCCAGCATTTT. This is translated as CAWSVVRAQPQHF. The variable domain in full, with residues beyond the CDR3 obtained from the reference TRBV30 and TRBJ1-5 genes, is SQTIHQWPATLVQPVGSPLSLECTVEGTSNPNLYWYRQAAGRGLQLLFYSVGIGQISSEVPQNLSASRPQDRQFILSSKKLLLSDSGFYLCAWSVVRAQPQHFGDGTRLSIL.